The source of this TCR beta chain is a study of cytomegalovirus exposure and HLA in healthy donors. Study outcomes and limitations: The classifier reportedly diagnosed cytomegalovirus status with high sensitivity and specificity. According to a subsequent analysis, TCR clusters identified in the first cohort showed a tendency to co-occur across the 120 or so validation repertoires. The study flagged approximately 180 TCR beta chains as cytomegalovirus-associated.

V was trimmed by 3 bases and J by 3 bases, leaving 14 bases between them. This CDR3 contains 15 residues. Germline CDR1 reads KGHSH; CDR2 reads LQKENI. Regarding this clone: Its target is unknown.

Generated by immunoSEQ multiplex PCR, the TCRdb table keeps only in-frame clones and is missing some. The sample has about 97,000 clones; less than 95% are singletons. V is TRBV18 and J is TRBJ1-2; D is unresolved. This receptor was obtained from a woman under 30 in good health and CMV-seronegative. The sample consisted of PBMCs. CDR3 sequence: CASSPRLERDYGYTF. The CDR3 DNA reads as TGTGCCAGCTCACCCCGATTAGAGAGGGACTATGGCTACACCTTC. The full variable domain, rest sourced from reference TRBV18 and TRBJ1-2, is NAGVMQNPRHLVRRRGQEARLRCSPMKGHSHVYWYRQLPEEGLKFMVYLQKENIIDESGMPKERFSAEFPKEGPSILRIQQVVRGDSAAYFCASSPRLERDYGYTFGSGTRLTVV.